Presented here are 11 T cell receptor beta chains from one specimen sequenced in a study of T cell changes during pregnancy in multiple sclerosis. TCRdb's copy holds only in-frame clones and misses some; the assay was immunoSEQ multiplex PCR. The sample has about 55,000 clones; 85% to 90% are singletons. The sample consisted of CD4+ T cells from peripheral blood mononuclear cells, taken in the first trimester of pregnancy. The receptors originated from a female donor with multiple sclerosis, enrolled in a pregnancy study.

The chain employs TRBV19 and TRBJ1-1; D uncertain. The CDR3 runs to 14 residues. Trimming shortened V by 7 bases and J by 6 bases, and 18 bases separated the two germline ends. Per germline, CDR1 LNHDA and CDR2 SQIVND (reference sequence). CDR3: CASIGRTVVAEAFF. The CDR3 DNA follows: TGTGCCAGTATCGGGAGGACGGTTGTCGCTGAAGCTTTCTTT.

J is TRBJ2-1 and V is TRBV5-1; 14 positions agree with TRBD2. Looked up from germline, CDR1 is SGHRS and CDR2 is YFSETQ. J lost 5 bases, V lost 5 bases, and 6 bases had no gene match. The CDR3 contains 16 residues. This CDR3 reads CASSPPGLAGDNEQFF. The CDR3 DNA is TGCGCCAGCAGTCCGCCGGGACTAGCGGGAGACAATGAGCAGTTCTTC.

V gene TRBV27 combines with J gene TRBJ2-7; TRBD1 agrees at 8 bases. Germline V gives CDR1 MNHEY, CDR2 SMNVEV (reference sequence). V trimming: 8 bases; J trimming: 3 bases; junction bases outside the gene matches: 12. This CDR3 contains 15 residues. CDR3 amino acids: CASARTGQDIYEQYF. CDR3 coding DNA: TGTGCCAGCGCAAGGACGGGACAGGACATCTACGAGCAGTACTTC.

This clone came up once. This sequence joins TRBV15 and TRBJ1-3, with a possible D match to TRBD1 (6 bases). This CDR3 is 15 amino acids long. Germline V gene sequence: CDR1 LNHNV, CDR2 YYDKDF (reference sequence). Trimming took 0 bases from V and 2 from J, leaving 8 bases between them. In DNA, the CDR3 is TGTGCCACCAGCAGAGACCAGGGGCCTGGAAACACCATATATTTT. Its protein is CATSRDQGPGNTIYF.

The J gene is TRBJ2-5, the V gene TRBV30, with 8 positions matching TRBD2. The CDR3 is 13 residues long. Per the germline V gene, CDR1 is GTSNPN and CDR2 is SVGIG (reference sequence). Unmatched junction bases numbered 6, after V lost 7 bases and J lost 2 bases. This CDR3 reads CALEVAGQETQYF. The CDR3 DNA sequence: TGTGCCTTGGAGGTAGCGGGACAAGAGACCCAGTACTTC.

The CDR3 DNA reads TGTGCCAGCAGCGCCCAGGGGGATCAGCCCCAGCATTTT. Encoded protein: CASSAQGDQPQHF. The J gene is TRBJ1-5, the V gene TRBV7-9; 7 nucleotides agree with TRBD1. The CDR3 is made up of 13 amino acids. Per germline, CDR1 SEHNR and CDR2 FQNEAQ (reference sequence). J was trimmed by 5 bases and V by 5 bases; bases with no gene match: 3.

The J gene is TRBJ1-2, the V gene TRBV5-5; D remains unclear. Trimming took off 0 bases at V and 4 bases at J, with 16 bases between the two ends. Germline V gene lookup returns CDR1 SGHKS and CDR2 YYEKEE (reference sequence). There are 16 residues in the CDR3. The CDR3 protein is CASSLAHEEILYGYTF. The CDR3, as DNA: TGTGCCAGCAGCTTGGCCCATGAAGAGATCCTCTATGGCTACACCTTC.

The chain links TRBV7-9 to TRBJ2-7, with 7 bases lining up with TRBD2. This CDR3 has 14 amino acids. Germline V gene sequence: CDR1 SEHNR, CDR2 FQNEAQ (reference sequence). V shed 6 bases, J shed 2 bases, and the junction held 7 bases outside the gene matches. CDR3 nucleotides: TGTGCCAGCAGGACTTCTAGCGGTACCTACGAGCAGTACTTC. Translation gives CASRTSSGTYEQYF.

This sequence joins TRBV27 and TRBJ2-1, with 13 bases fitting TRBD2. The V and J ends lost 2 bases and 0 bases, in that order; junction bases with no gene match: 1. Germline-derived CDR1 and CDR2 are MNHEY and SMNVEV (reference sequence). The CDR3 consists of 17 residues. CDR3 region: CASSLRTSGSSYNEQFF. CDR3 sequence (DNA): TGTGCCAGCAGTTTAAGGACTAGCGGGAGCTCCTACAATGAGCAGTTCTTC.

The chain is built from TRBV4-3 and TRBJ2-3; 10 bases agree with TRBD2. The CDR3 totals 18 residues. Germline V gene sequence: CDR1 LGHNA, CDR2 YSLEER. The J segment lost 1 base and the V segment lost 1 base, leaving 8 bases of the junction unmatched. In DNA form, the CDR3 reads TGCGCCAGCAGCCAAGGGACTGGAGGGACTAGCGGCACAGATACGCAGTATTTT. Translating gives CASSQGTGGTSGTDTQYF.

The chain has TRBV7-9 and TRBJ2-7; D is perhaps TRBD1 (6 bases). This CDR3 region has 16 residues. CDR1 SEHNR and CDR2 FQNEAQ come from the germline V gene (reference sequence). Trimming cost V 2 bases and J 3 bases, with 17 bases left between them. The CDR3 spells CASSLTSHRVGYEQYF. The DNA of the CDR3 is TGTGCCAGCAGCTTAACTTCCCACAGGGTGGGCTACGAGCAGTACTTC.